A single sample is the source of the 28 T cell receptor beta chains below, sequenced in a study of blood T cell repertoires in COVID-19. Sequencing used immunoSEQ multiplex PCR; TCRdb keeps in-frame clones, though not all of them. The sample comprises some 250,000 clones, approximately 80% of which are singletons, and approximately 4% rests with the top ten. The specimen was peripheral blood. The receptor source for this set is a man aged 60-69 years with acute or convalescent COVID-19.

J is TRBJ2-3 and V is TRBV28; no definite D call. V was pared by 5 bases and J by 0 bases, with 12 bases between. The V gene's germline CDR1 is MDHEN and CDR2 SYDVKM. The length of the CDR3 is 15 residues. This chain's CDR3 is CASSPLVFSTDTQYF. DNA of the CDR3: TGTGCCAGCAGTCCCCTCGTCTTCAGCACAGATACGCAGTATTTT.

The chain carries TRBV5-4 and TRBJ2-5; TRBD2 is a possible D gene (6 bases). V lost 2 bases and J 7 bases, leaving 21 bases between the germline ends. Germline assignment: CDR1 SGHNT and CDR2 YYREEE (reference sequence). The CDR3 loop spans 16 amino acids. This CDR3 is CASSFPPFSGEGTQYF. CDR3 nucleotides: TGTGCCAGCAGCTTCCCCCCGTTTAGCGGCGAGGGGACCCAGTACTTC.

This chain uses TRBV7-6 with TRBJ2-7, with 8 bases identical to TRBD1. This CDR3 contains 15 residues. The trim removed 5 bases at V and 3 bases at J, leaving 9 bases unmatched. Germline values: CDR1 SGHVS, CDR2 FNYEAQ. In DNA form, the CDR3 reads TGTGCCAGCAGCCCCGGGACAGGAGGGATCTACGAGCAGTACTTC. It translates to CASSPGTGGIYEQYF.

This rearrangement joins TRBV6-2 or TRBV6-3 to TRBJ2-2; TRBD2 matches at 14 bases. The V gene end was trimmed by 5 bases and the J gene end by 4 bases; junction bases not matched to a gene: 9. From germline, CDR1 is MNHEY and CDR2 SVGEGT. The CDR3 length is 18 residues. The CDR3 DNA sequence: TGTGCCAGCAGTATAGGACTAGCGGGAGGATTGGGCACCGGGGAGCTGTTTTTT. Translated: CASSIGLAGGLGTGELFF.

The chain has TRBV27 and TRBJ2-1, with D perhaps TRBD2 (5 bases). The CDR3 loop spans 15 amino acids. The germline gives CDR1 MNHEY, CDR2 SMNVEV (reference sequence). Between the trimmed V and J ends, which lost 7 bases and 3 bases, there was a span of 16 bases. The CDR3 sequence is CASTLGVGSYNEQFF. CDR3 DNA: TGTGCCAGCACCCTCGGGGTAGGTAGCTACAATGAGCAGTTCTTC.

The chain employs TRBV6-5 and TRBJ2-7, with 7 bases lining up with TRBD1. This CDR3 spans 14 amino acids. Per germline, CDR1 MNHEY and CDR2 SVGAGI. V trimming: 5 bases; J trimming: 2 bases; junction bases outside the gene matches: 6. CDR3 sequence: CASSPVRGPYEQYF. The CDR3 nucleotides are TGTGCCAGCAGTCCGGTGAGGGGGCCCTACGAGCAGTACTTC.

V gene TRBV12-5 combines with J gene TRBJ2-2; the match to TRBD2 covers 8 bases. The V gene end was trimmed by 5 bases and the J gene end by 2 bases; junction bases not matched to a gene: 16. Germline V gives CDR1 LGHNT, CDR2 FRNRAP. The CDR3 is 19 amino acids. Here the CDR3 DNA reads TGTGCTAGTGGTGAGGACAGAGTTTCTAGCGGGCCTAACACCGGGGAGCTGTTTTTT. Protein sequence: CASGEDRVSSGPNTGELFF.

This rearrangement joins TRBV18 to TRBJ1-3; D unclear. V gave up 3 bases and J gave up 0 bases, with 15 bases separating them. CDR1 and CDR2 (germline): KGHSH, LQKENI. This CDR3 region has 17 residues. The CDR3 region has the DNA TGTGCCAGCTCACCTCCGGGGTTGGTAAGCTCTGGAAACACCATATATTTT. Translating it yields CASSPPGLVSSGNTIYF.

The chain recombines TRBV5-6 with TRBJ1-1; D not resolved. The CDR3 has 15 residues. Trimming left V 0 bases short and J 4 bases short, with 13 bases between. Germline lookup yields CDR1 SGHDT and CDR2 YYEEEE. DNA for the CDR3: TGTGCCAGCAGCTTGGTTGTTCCGGGGATCACTGAAGCTTTCTTT. Protein product: CASSLVVPGITEAFF.

Written as DNA, the CDR3 is TGTGCCAGCAGCGCGAGGGACTATGGCTACACCTTC. Its protein product is CASSARDYGYTF. This sequence joins TRBV3-1 (or the pseudogene TRBV3-2) and TRBJ1-2; D remains ambiguous. CDR1 is LGHDT and CDR2 is YNNKEL in the germline V gene (reference sequence). This CDR3 contains 12 residues. V was shortened by 5 bases and J by 3 bases, with 7 bases between the two germline ends.

The chain links TRBV11-2 to TRBJ2-5; D perhaps matches TRBD2 (5 bases). CDR1 SGHAT and CDR2 FQNNGV come from the germline V gene. The length of the CDR3 is 14 residues. Trimming stripped 3 bases from V and 2 bases from J, with 10 bases between. The CDR3 reads CASSFMRAQETQYF. CDR3 nucleotides: TGTGCCAGCAGCTTCATGCGGGCTCAAGAGACCCAGTACTTC.

This sequence joins TRBV7-6 and TRBJ2-5; D is possibly TRBD2 (6 bases). In germline, CDR1 is SGHVS, CDR2 FNYEAQ. This CDR3 is built from 15 residues. V was pared by 1 base and J by 2 bases, with 11 bases between. The CDR3 sequence is CASSLDTGRQETQYF. CDR3 bases: TGTGCCAGCAGCTTAGACACCGGGAGACAAGAGACCCAGTACTTC.

As concerns this clone: This sample also contains other DNA sequences that code for the same CDR3. The J gene is TRBJ2-7, the V gene TRBV5-5; TRBD1 agrees at 9 bases. V gave up 0 bases and J gave up 2 bases; unmatched junction bases: 6. There are 16 residues in the CDR3. Germline V gene lookup returns CDR1 SGHKS and CDR2 YYEKEE (reference sequence). In DNA, the CDR3 is TGTGCCAGCAGCTTGGTACCGGGACAGGGCCCCTACGAGCAGTACTTC. As protein: CASSLVPGQGPYEQYF.

This clone came up many times. V and J are TRBV19 and TRBJ2-7; 9 bases fit TRBD1. The CDR3 contains 15 residues. Germline CDR1 and CDR2: LNHDA and SQIVND (reference sequence). V shed 7 bases, J shed 1 base, and the junction held 8 bases outside the gene matches. This CDR3 reads CASKDGQGSSYEQYF. CDR3 nucleotides: TGTGCCAGTAAAGATGGACAGGGGTCATCCTACGAGCAGTACTTC.

V usage is TRBV4-2 and J usage is TRBJ2-7, with D perhaps matching TRBD1 (6 bases). This CDR3 region has 15 residues. Germline loops: CDR1 LGHNA, CDR2 YNFKEQ. V lost 3 bases and J 3 bases, leaving 15 bases between the germline ends. The CDR3 DNA sequence: TGTGCCAGCAGCCAGTCGAGACAGGCGAACTACGAGCAGTACTTC. Amino acid sequence: CASSQSRQANYEQYF.

The chain has TRBV11-3 and TRBJ2-2; TRBD1 is a possible D gene (5 bases). The CDR3 has 14 amino acids. Germline loops: CDR1 SGHNT, CDR2 YENEEA. V lost 3 bases to trimming and J lost 2 bases, with 7 bases between them. CDR3 in DNA: TGTGCCAGCAGCTTTCAGGGAAACACCGGGGAGCTGTTTTTT. Its translation: CASSFQGNTGELFF.

This chain links TRBV4-3 with TRBJ1-2; D ambiguous. Per the germline V gene, CDR1 is LGHNA and CDR2 is YSLEER. The CDR3 runs to 14 residues. Trimming cost V 0 bases and J 4 bases, with 9 bases left between them. This CDR3 is CASSQEIQIYGYTF. The CDR3 nucleotides are TGCGCCAGCAGCCAAGAAATCCAGATCTATGGCTACACCTTC.

This clone was recorded a few times. The V and J genes are TRBV7-9 and TRBJ1-1, with D possibly matching TRBD1 (5 bases). The germline V gene encodes CDR1 SEHNR and CDR2 FQNEAQ (reference sequence). The V end was cut by 5 bases, the J end by 5 bases, with 15 bases between. This CDR3 comprises 14 residues. For the CDR3, the DNA is TGTGCCAGCAGCGAGGGTTTTGGGGGGACTGAAGCTTTCTTT. Translation gives CASSEGFGGTEAFF.

CDR3 amino acids: CASSWDYNQPQHF. In nucleotides, the CDR3 is TGCGCCAGCAGCTGGGACTACAATCAGCCCCAGCATTTT. V and J are TRBV5-1 and TRBJ1-5, with D perhaps TRBD1 (5 bases). CDR3 size: 13 residues. CDR1 and CDR2 (germline): SGHRS, YFSETQ. Trimming left V 3 bases short and J 3 bases short, with 7 bases between.

The V and J genes are TRBV7-2 and TRBJ2-7; 10 bases are shared with TRBD2. CDR3 size: 15 residues. The germline CDR1 and CDR2 sequences are SGHTA and FQGNSA. J gave up 3 bases and V 0 bases, and 2 bases lay outside the gene matches. CDR3: CASSLAGTSDYEQYF. The CDR3, as DNA: TGTGCCAGCAGCTTAGCGGGGACTAGCGACTACGAGCAGTACTTC.

The V and J genes are TRBV7-6 and TRBJ2-3, with TRBD2 matching 10 bases. J lost 0 bases, V lost 5 bases, and 11 bases had no gene match. Germline V gene sequence: CDR1 SGHVS, CDR2 FNYEAQ. This CDR3 is 18 amino acids long. Written as DNA, the CDR3 is TGTGCCAGCAGCGGGGGGGCTAGCGGGAGTTATAGCACAGATACGCAGTATTTT. This gives the protein CASSGGASGSYSTDTQYF.

This chain uses TRBV2 with TRBJ1-2; D gene unclear. V lost 8 bases and J 1 base, leaving 17 bases between the germline ends. The germline CDR1 and CDR2 sequences are SNHLY and FYNNEI. The CDR3 is 15 amino acids. CDR3 DNA sequence: TGTGCCAGCGTAATAGAGGCTCCCATTAACTATGGCTACACCTTC. Protein: CASVIEAPINYGYTF.

The chain combines TRBV28 with TRBJ1-2, with D tentatively TRBD1 (6 bases). V shed 7 bases and J shed 5 bases, with 17 bases lying between them. Per germline, CDR1 MDHEN and CDR2 SYDVKM. This CDR3 is 14 amino acids long. CDR3 region: CASISGGRWYGYTF. CDR3 nucleotide sequence: TGTGCCAGCATTTCGGGGGGGCGGTGGTATGGCTACACCTTC.

V is TRBV29-1 and J is TRBJ1-5, with D possibly TRBD1 on 5 matching bases. Germline assignment: CDR1 SQVTM and CDR2 ANQGSEA. The CDR3 length is 17 residues. The V and J ends lost 7 bases and 1 base respectively, with 23 bases between them. The CDR3 nucleotides are TGCAGCGCCTCGGGAGGGGCAGCGGGGGGGAGCAATCAGCCCCAGCATTTT. Its protein product is CSASGGAAGGSNQPQHF.

J is TRBJ2-7 and V is TRBV9; 15 bases match TRBD2. Per germline, CDR1 SGDLS and CDR2 YYNGEE. Trimming cost V 3 bases and J 4 bases; bases outside gene matches: 5. There are 16 residues in the CDR3. DNA for the CDR3: TGTGCCAGCAGCGCGGGACTAGCGGGAGGTGGTTACGAGCAGTACTTC. It is translated as CASSAGLAGGGYEQYF.

V gene TRBV20-1 combines with J gene TRBJ2-7, with 12 bases fitting TRBD2. V dropped 3 bases and J dropped 0; count of bases not matched to a gene: 3. Germline CDR1 DFQATT, CDR2 SNEGSKA (reference sequence). This CDR3 is 15 amino acids long. The CDR3 DNA sequence: TGCAGTGCTAGTCAGGGACTAGCGGGCTCCTACGAGCAGTACTTC. Translated: CSASQGLAGSYEQYF.

J is TRBJ1-2 and V is TRBV6-5; 9 bases align to TRBD1. CDR3 length: 13 amino acids. The V gene end was trimmed by 6 bases and the J gene end by 7 bases; junction bases not matched to a gene: 6. From germline, CDR1 is MNHEY and CDR2 SVGAGI. The CDR3 sequence: CASRRDRVSGYTF. CDR3 DNA sequence: TGTGCCAGCAGACGGGACAGGGTCTCTGGCTACACCTTC.

This chain connects TRBV15 to TRBJ2-7, with D perhaps matching TRBD2 (7 bases). V shed 1 base and J shed 5 bases, with 12 bases lying between them. Looked up from germline, CDR1 is LNHNV and CDR2 is YYDKDF (reference sequence). This CDR3 is built from 14 residues. The CDR3 nucleotides read TGTGCCACCAGCAGAGCCGGCGGGGGCGACGAGCAGTACTTC. This encodes CATSRAGGGDEQYF.